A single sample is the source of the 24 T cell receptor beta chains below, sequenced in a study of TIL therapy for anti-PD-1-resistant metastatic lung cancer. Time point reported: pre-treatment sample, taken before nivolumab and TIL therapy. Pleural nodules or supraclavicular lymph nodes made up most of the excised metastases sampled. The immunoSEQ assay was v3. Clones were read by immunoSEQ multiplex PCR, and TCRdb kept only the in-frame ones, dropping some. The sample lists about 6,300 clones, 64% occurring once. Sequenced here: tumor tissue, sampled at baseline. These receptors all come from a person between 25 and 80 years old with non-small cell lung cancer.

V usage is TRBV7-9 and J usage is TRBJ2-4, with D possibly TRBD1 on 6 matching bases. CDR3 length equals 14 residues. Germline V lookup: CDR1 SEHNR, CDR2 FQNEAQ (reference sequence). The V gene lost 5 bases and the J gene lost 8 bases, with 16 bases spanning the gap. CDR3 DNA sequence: TGTGCCAGCAGCCAGGGGCAGGGATTAGACATTCAGTACTTC. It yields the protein CASSQGQGLDIQYF. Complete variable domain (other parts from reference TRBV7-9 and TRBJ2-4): DTGVSQNPRHKITKRGQNVTFRCDPISEHNRLYWYRQTLGQGPEFLTYFQNEAQLEKSRLLSDRFSAERPKGSFSTLEIQRTEQGDSAMYLCASSQGQGLDIQYFGAGTRLSVL.

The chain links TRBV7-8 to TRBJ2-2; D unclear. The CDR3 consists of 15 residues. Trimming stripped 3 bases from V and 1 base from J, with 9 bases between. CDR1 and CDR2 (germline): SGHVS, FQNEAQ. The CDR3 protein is CASSLEHQNTGELFF. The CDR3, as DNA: TGTGCCAGCAGCTTGGAGCACCAGAACACCGGGGAGCTGTTTTTT. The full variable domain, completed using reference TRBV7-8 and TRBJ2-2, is GAGVSQSPRYKVAKRGQDVALRCDPISGHVSLFWYQQALGQGPEFLTYFQNEAQLDKSGLPSDRFFAERPEGSVSTLKIQRTQQEDSAVYLCASSLEHQNTGELFFGEGSRLTVL.

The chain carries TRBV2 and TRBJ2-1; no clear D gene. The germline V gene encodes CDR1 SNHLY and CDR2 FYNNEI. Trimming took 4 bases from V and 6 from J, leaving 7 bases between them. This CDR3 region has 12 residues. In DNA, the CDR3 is TGTGCCAGCAGTGGGTCTCGCAATGAGCAGTTCTTC. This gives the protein CASSGSRNEQFF.

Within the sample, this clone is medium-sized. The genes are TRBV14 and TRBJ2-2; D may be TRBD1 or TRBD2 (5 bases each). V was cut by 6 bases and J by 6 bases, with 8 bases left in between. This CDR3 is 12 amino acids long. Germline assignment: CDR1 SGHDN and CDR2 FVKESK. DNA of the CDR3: TGTGCCAGCAGAAGGGGACCCGGGGAGCTGTTTTTT. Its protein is CASRRGPGELFF.

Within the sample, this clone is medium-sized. The CDR3 DNA reads TGTGCCAGCAGCCAAGTCAGGGGGACCGGGGAGCTGTTTTTT. Its protein product is CASSQVRGTGELFF. This chain uses TRBV4-2 with TRBJ2-2; 7 positions agree with TRBD1. The germline gives CDR1 LGHNA, CDR2 YNFKEQ. The ends lost 1 base at V and 5 bases at J; junction bases unmatched: 1. This CDR3 has 14 residues.

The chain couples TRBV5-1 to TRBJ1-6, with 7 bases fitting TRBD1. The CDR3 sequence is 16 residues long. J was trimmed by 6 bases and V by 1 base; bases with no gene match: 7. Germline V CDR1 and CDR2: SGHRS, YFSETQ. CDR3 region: CASSLTGETANSPLHF. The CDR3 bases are TGCGCCAGCAGCTTGACAGGGGAGACCGCTAATTCACCCCTCCACTTT.

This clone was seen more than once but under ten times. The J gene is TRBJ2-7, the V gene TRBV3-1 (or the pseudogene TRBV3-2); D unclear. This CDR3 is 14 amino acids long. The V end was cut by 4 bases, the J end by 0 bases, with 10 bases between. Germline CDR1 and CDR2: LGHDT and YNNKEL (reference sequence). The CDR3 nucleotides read TGTGCCAGCAGCCCTTCCGGTACCTCCTACGAGCAGTACTTC. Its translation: CASSPSGTSYEQYF.

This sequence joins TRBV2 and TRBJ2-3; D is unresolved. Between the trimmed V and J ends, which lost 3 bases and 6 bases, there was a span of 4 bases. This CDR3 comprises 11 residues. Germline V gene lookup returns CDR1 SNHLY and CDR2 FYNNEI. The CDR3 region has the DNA TGTGCCAGCAGTGAGATCGATACGCAGTATTTT. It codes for CASSEIDTQYF.

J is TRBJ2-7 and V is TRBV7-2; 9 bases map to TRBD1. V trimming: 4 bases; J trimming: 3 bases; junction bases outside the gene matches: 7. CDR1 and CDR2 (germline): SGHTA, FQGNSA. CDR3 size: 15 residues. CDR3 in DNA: TGTGCCAGCAGCTCCCCGGGACAGGGAGGCTACGAGCAGTACTTC. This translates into CASSSPGQGGYEQYF.

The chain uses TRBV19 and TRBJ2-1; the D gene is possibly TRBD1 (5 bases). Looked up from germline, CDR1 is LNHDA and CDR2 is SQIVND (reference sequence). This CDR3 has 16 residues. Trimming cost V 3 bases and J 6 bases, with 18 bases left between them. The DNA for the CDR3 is TGTGCCAGTAGTATTCTGACAGCGCGCCAGCCCAATGAGCAGTTCTTC. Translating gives CASSILTARQPNEQFF.

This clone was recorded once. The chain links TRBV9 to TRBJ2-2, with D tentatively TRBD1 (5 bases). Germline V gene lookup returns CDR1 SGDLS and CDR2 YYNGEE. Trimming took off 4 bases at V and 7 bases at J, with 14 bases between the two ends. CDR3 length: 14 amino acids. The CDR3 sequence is CASSLSGNGGELFF. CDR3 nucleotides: TGTGCCAGCAGCTTATCAGGGAATGGCGGGGAGCTGTTTTTT. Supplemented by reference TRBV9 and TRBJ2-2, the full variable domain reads DSGVTQTPKHLITATGQRVTLRCSPRSGDLSVYWYQQSLDQGLQFLIQYYNGEERAKGNILERFSAQQFPDLHSELNLSSLELGDSALYFCASSLSGNGGELFFGEGSRLTVL.

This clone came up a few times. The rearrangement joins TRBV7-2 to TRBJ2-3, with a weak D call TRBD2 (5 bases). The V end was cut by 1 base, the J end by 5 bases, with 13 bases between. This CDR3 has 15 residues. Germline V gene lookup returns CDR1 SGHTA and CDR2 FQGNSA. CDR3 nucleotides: TGTGCCAGCAGCTTAGGAAATAGCGCCGGAGATACGCAGTATTTT. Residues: CASSLGNSAGDTQYF.

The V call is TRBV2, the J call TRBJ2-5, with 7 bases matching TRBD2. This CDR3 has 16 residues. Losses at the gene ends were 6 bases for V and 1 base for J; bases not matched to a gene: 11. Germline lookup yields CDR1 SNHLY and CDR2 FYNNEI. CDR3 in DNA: TGTGCCAGCAGCCCCAGGTGGGGGAGGGCCCAAGAGACCCAGTACTTC. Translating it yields CASSPRWGRAQETQYF.

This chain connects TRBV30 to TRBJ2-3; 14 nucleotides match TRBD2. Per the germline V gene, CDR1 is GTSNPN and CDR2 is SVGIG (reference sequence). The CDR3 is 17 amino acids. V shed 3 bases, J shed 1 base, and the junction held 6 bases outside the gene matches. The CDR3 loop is CAWSLGLAGGRTDTQYF. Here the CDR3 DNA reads TGTGCCTGGAGCCTTGGACTAGCGGGGGGTCGCACAGATACGCAGTATTTT.

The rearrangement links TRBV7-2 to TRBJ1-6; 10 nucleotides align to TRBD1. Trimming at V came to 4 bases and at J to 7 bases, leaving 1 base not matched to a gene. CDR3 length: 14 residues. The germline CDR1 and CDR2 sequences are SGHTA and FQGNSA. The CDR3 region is CASSWGQGNSPLHF. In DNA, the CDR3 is TGTGCCAGCAGCTGGGGACAGGGGAATTCACCCCTCCACTTT.

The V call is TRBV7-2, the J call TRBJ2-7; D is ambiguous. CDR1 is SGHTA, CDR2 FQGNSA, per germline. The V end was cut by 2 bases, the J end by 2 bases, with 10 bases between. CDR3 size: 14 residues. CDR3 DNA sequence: TGTGCCAGCAGCTTATGGGCAGAAACCTACGAGCAGTACTTC. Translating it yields CASSLWAETYEQYF. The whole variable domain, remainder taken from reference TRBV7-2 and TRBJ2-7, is GAGVSQSPSNKVTEKGKDVELRCDPISGHTALYWYRQSLGQGLEFLIYFQGNSAPDKSGLPSDRFSAERTGGSVSTLTIQRTQQEDSAVYLCASSLWAETYEQYFGPGTRLTVT.

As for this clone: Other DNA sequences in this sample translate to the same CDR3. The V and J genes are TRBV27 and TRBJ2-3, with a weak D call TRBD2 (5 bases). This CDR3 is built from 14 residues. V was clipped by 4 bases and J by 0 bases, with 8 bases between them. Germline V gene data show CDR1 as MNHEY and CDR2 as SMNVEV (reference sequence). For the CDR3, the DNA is TGTGCCAGCAGTTCCGGGGTGAGCACAGATACGCAGTATTTT. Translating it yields CASSSGVSTDTQYF.

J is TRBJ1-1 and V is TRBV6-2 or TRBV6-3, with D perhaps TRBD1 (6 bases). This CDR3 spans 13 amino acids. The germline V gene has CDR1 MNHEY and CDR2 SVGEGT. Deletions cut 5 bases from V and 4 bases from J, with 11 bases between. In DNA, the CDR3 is TGTGCCAGCAGTCAAGGGGGGGGCACTGAAGCTTTCTTT. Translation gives CASSQGGGTEAFF.

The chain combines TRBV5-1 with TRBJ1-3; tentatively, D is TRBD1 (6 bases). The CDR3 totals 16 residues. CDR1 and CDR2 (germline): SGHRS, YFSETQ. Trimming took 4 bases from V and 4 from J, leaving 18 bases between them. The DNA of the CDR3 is TGCGCCAGCAGCGTGGGCGGGGGGGGCTCCGGAAACACCATATATTTT. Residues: CASSVGGGGSGNTIYF.

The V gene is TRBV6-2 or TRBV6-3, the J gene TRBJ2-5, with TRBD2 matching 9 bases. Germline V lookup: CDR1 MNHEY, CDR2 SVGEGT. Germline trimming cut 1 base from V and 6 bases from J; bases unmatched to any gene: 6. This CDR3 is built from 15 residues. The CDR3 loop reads CASSYLAGGYKTQYF. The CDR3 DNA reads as TGTGCCAGCAGTTACTTGGCGGGGGGGTACAAGACCCAGTACTTC.

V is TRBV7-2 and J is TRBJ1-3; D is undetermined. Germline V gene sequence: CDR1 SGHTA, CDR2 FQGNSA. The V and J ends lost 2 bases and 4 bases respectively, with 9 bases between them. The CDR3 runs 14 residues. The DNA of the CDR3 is TGTGCCAGCAGCTTATTGATCCTGGGAAACACCATATATTTT. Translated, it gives CASSLLILGNTIYF.

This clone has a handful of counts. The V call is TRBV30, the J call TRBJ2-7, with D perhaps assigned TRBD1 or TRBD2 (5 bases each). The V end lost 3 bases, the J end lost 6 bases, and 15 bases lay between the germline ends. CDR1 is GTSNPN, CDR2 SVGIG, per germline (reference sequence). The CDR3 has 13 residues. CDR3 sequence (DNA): TGTGCCTGGAGCGGGGACCCTAGCTCCGAGCAGTACTTC. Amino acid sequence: CAWSGDPSSEQYF.

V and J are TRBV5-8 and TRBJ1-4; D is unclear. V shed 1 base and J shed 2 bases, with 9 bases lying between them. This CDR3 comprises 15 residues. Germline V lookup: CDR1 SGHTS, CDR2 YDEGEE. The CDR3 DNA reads TGTGCCAGCAGCTTGTGGTCGGCGACTAATGAAAAACTGTTTTTT. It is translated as CASSLWSATNEKLFF.

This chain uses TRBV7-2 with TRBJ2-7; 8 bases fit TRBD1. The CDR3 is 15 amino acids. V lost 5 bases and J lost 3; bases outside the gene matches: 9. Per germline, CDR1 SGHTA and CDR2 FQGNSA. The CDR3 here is CASSLLGTGDYEQYF. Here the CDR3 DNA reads TGTGCCAGCAGCCTCCTCGGGACAGGAGACTACGAGCAGTACTTC. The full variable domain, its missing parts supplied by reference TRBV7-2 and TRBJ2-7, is GAGVSQSPSNKVTEKGKDVELRCDPISGHTALYWYRQSLGQGLEFLIYFQGNSAPDKSGLPSDRFSAERTGGSVSTLTIQRTQQEDSAVYLCASSLLGTGDYEQYFGPGTRLTVT.